This T cell receptor (beta chain) was identified during a study of T cell responses to AZD1222 COVID-19 vaccine. Study-level findings and limits: White British donors predominated, females outnumbered males, and clonal diversity was possibly underestimated.

On this clone itself: Antigen specificity is unknown.

Repertoires were generated with immunoSEQ multiplex PCR, while TCRdb's copy carries only in-frame clones and drops some. The repertoire holds about 48,000 clones, with around 91% as singletons. The junction had 11 bases not matched to a gene; V was cut back by 5 bases and J by 4 bases. The CDR3 length is 15 residues. Germline V gene data show CDR1 as SGHKS and CDR2 as YYEKEE (reference sequence). This receptor was taken from an adult who received the AZD1222 COVID-19 vaccine. The chain recombines TRBV5-5 with TRBJ2-7; 8 bases fit TRBD1. The sequencing here drew on peripheral blood, taken 28 days after the second AZD1222 dose. The chain's CDR3 is CASRQGDLSEYEQYF. The CDR3 coding sequence is TGTGCCAGCAGACAGGGGGATTTATCCGAATACGAGCAGTACTTC.